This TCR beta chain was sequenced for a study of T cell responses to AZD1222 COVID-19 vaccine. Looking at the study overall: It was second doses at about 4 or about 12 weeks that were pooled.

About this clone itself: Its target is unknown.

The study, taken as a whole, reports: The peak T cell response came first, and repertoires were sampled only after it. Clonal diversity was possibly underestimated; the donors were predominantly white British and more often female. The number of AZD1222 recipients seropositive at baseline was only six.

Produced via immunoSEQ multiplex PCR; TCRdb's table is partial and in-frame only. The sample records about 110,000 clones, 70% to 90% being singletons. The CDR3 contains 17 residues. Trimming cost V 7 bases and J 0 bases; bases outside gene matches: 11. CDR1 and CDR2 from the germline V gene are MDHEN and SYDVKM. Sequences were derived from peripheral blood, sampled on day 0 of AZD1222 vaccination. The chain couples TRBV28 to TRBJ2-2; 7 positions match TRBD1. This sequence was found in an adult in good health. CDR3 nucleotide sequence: TGTGCCAGCATCCTTGGAACAGGGGTATCGAACACCGGGGAGCTGTTTTTT. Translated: CASILGTGVSNTGELFF. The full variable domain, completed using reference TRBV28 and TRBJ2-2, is DVKVTQSSRYLVKRTGEKVFLECVQDMDHENMFWYRQDPGLGLRLIYFSYDVKMKEKGDIPEGYSVSREKKERFSLILESASTNQTSMYLCASILGTGVSNTGELFFGEGSRLTVL.